This T cell receptor beta chain is from a study of T cell repertoires in cytomegalovirus infection. This clonotype was observed a handful of times. Germline is not matched at one junction end, which may reflect a read error. TCRdb passed the reads through MiXCR, listing each CDR3 protein once. In the table there are hundreds of thousands of distinct CDR3 sequences, about 20% of which are singletons. Germline V lookup: CDR1 SEHNR, CDR2 FQNEAQ (reference sequence). The CDR3 has 13 residues. The V and J genes are TRBV7-9 and TRBJ2-1, with 8 bases aligning to TRBD2. The sequence was collected from a human donor in good health (CMV status not recorded). Some clones in this sample may be carry-over from other donors' samples. Sequencing was done on a sample of CD8+ T cells from PBMCs. CDR3 DNA: TGTGCCACCAGCGGGGGAGATTACAATGAGCAGTTCTTC. This sequence encodes CATSGGDYNEQFF.